This paragraph reports one T cell receptor (beta chain). This clone has only one observation. Its antigen is not yet known. No base-level quality is on record; no much larger clone is a single base apart. TCRbeta CDR3 regions were amplified from genomic DNA by means of the immunoSEQ Assay, a bias-controlled multiplex PCR. Concerning the study's data processing: The number of nucleated cells in each sample was estimated from the amplification of reference gene primers within the assay. To quantify the absolute abundance of each unique TCRbeta CDR3 rearrangement, sequence reads were collapsed and filtered. Productive Simpson clonality was computed per sample as the square root of Simpson's diversity index over productive rearrangements. Imported from immuneACCESS, the table was reduced by TCRdb to in-frame sequences with V and J called. These copies leave out some clones; in studies compared against another copy, an unresolved V gene accounts for under half, and the cause of the remainder is not known. That table is the source of V, J and clone size, and D and trimming were worked out from the DNA. The sample data list about 56,000 clones, and roughly 89% of these were observed just once. Together, the top ten hold around 46% of the sample.

This sample was taken from a study of blood T cell repertoires in COVID-19 (dated by TCRdb to the early 2020s). About the investigation overall: The collaborator samples originated in the United States, Italy and Spain and spanned the acute and convalescent phases of COVID-19. The prospective study material was composed of cDNA or gDNA derived from T cells, B-cell-depleted T cells, or PBMCs. The dataset comprised deeply sampled blood TCRbeta repertoires from subjects exposed to, actively infected with, or recovered from COVID-19. The repertoires were released in a freely available public database intended as a resource for research on the immune response to SARS-CoV-2. Samples were obtained from the ongoing ImmuneRACE study (first 160 participants) and from 1,254 subjects provided by 6 global collaborators. A de-identified subject ID, COVID-19 status, age in years and sex were almost always included in the sample metadata. Where available, HLA class I and class II types were obtained from metadata supplied by the sample provider rather than from assay-based typing. Findings and caveats that apply to the study as a whole: Clinical and demographic metadata were provided uncurated, with the amount varying by source and participant.

At one collaborating source in Seattle, patients were enrolled during active infection and were followed longitudinally through the course of disease. The collaborating institutions used their own protocols to collect whole blood in K2EDTA tubes. For TCRbeta analysis, collaborator samples were shipped as frozen whole blood, as isolated PBMCs, or as DNA extracted from either sample type. The CDR3 measures 18 amino acids from cysteine to phenylalanine. Only CDR3 DNA remains: 54 bases, in frame from the first base. The junction shows trimming of 7 bases on V and 0 bases on J, and the gene matches do not reach 16 bases of it. Reading the germline V gene gives CDR1 SGHAT and CDR2 FQNNGV.

Recombination joined TRBV11-2 with TRBJ2-3; 7 junctional bases match TRBD2. The sequencing input was peripheral blood. The receptor was isolated from a woman aged 55 to 70 with COVID-19, enrolled during active disease. The nucleotides read TGTGCCAGCAACCCGGACTATGCGGGAGAGGGGAGCACAGATACGCAGTATTTT. This translates into CASNPDYAGEGSTDTQYF.